This T cell receptor beta chain was captured in a study of vaccination and CD4 T cells after COVID-19. About the research overall: Timing of post-vaccine sample collection was a median roughly 66 days after dose two, with a range of 14 to 241.

The Oncomine TCR Beta short-read assay was applied to DNA of cultured CD4+ T cells. One entry per CDR3 protein results from TCRdb running MiXCR on the PCR reads. This sample carries about 18,000 distinct CDR3 sequences, 53% of them seen once, and the ten largest clones take about a sixth. As to this clonotype: Its antigen is as yet unknown.

V was shortened by 5 bases and J by 6 bases, with 17 bases between the two germline ends. The germline CDR1 and CDR2 sequences are SGHTA and FQGNSA. The CDR3 is 15 amino acids. The sample's treatment: approximately nine-day PBMC culture with coronavirus spike peptide pools or control peptides (ViraFEST assay). Here the sequenced sample was CD4+ T cells from blood, cultured in vitro, taken before SARS-CoV-2 vaccination. This chain joins TRBV7-2 and TRBJ1-5; possibly TRBD1 for D (6 bases). The clonotype was recovered from a human donor who had recovered from COVID-19. CDR3 sequence: CASSAQGGLGQPQHF. In DNA, the CDR3 is TGTGCCAGCAGCGCCCAAGGGGGTCTCGGTCAGCCCCAGCATTTT.